These T cell receptor beta chains were read from a single sample in a study of shared clonotypes between healthy human individuals. The protocol was immunoSEQ multiplex PCR, while the TCRdb copy is restricted to in-frame clones and leaves out a portion. In the table there are about half a million clones, 75% to 85% of which are singletons. The sequenced material came from PBMCs. The receptors derive from a woman aged 40 to 55 in good health. Some clones in this sample may be carry-over from other donors' samples. CDR3s include the opening cysteine and the closing phenylalanine or tryptophan. A D gene is named only where the DNA matches it firmly. Size is omitted from some rows. Given values are once, few, many or a class for expanded clones.

size | D | J | V | DNA | CDR3
NA | NA | TRBJ2-7 | TRBV4-2 | TGTGCCAGCAGCCAAGTCTTCAGAGGGTCCCCCTACGAGCAGTACTTC | CASSQVFRGSPYEQYF
once | TRBD1 | TRBJ1-4 | TRBV28 | TGTGCCAGCAGTCAACAGGGGAGGGGAGAAAAACTGTTTTTT | CASSQQGRGEKLFF
many | NA | TRBJ1-4 | TRBV6-6 | TGTGCCAGCAGTCCCAGGGTTGGAGAAAAACTGTTTTTT | CASSPRVGEKLFF
NA | NA | TRBJ2-3 | TRBV11-3 | TGTGCCAGCAGCTTAGGAGCCGGGGAAGGTACAGATACGCAGTATTTT | CASSLGAGEGTDTQYF
once | TRBD1 | TRBJ2-3 | TRBV7-3 | TGTGCCAGCAGCTTAAGGGACAGGGCCGGCACGGGTACGCAGTATTTT | CASSLRDRAGTGTQYF
many | TRBD2 | TRBJ2-1 | TRBV6-6 | TGTGCCAGCAGCCGGACTAGAATATACCTCGATGAGCAGTTCTTC | CASSRTRIYLDEQFF
NA | NA | TRBJ2-3 | TRBV29-1 | TGCAGCGTTCGTCCCCCGGGTCCAGATACGCAGTATTTT | CSVRPPGPDTQYF
NA | TRBD2 | TRBJ2-4 | TRBV7-3 | TGTGCCAGCAGCTTAGCGGGACTACCCCAAGATATAGCCAAAAACATTCAGTACTTC | CASSLAGLPQDIAKNIQYF
NA | NA | TRBJ2-3 | TRBV18 | TGTGCCAGCTCACCTATGGACGGGGTTACGCAGTATTTT | CASSPMDGVTQYF
NA | NA | TRBJ2-1 | TRBV21-1 | TGTGCCAGCAGCAAGAGTCAAGGAAGAAACAATGAGCAGTTCTTC | CASSKSQGRNNEQFF
NA | TRBD1 | TRBJ1-4 | TRBV27 | TGTGCCAGCAAGCCCTGGGGACAGGGTTTAGCTAATGAAAAACTGTTTTTT | CASKPWGQGLANEKLFF
NA | TRBD2 | TRBJ2-7 | TRBV4-1 | TGCGCCAGCAGCCACGCAAGCGGGAGCGACGAGCAGTACTTC | CASSHASGSDEQYF
once | TRBD2 | TRBJ2-3 | TRBV19 | TGTGCCAGTAGTGCTCCGGGACTACCTAGCACAGATACGCAGTATTTT | CASSAPGLPSTDTQYF
NA | TRBD1 | TRBJ2-7 | TRBV2 | TGTGCCAGCAGTCACCCCGGGACAGTCAGGGAGCAGTACTTC | CASSHPGTVREQYF
NA | NA | TRBJ2-1 | TRBV29-1 | TGCAGCACCGGCATAGGCAATGAGCAGTTCTTC | CSTGIGNEQFF
few | NA | TRBJ2-1 | TRBV18 | TGTGCCAGCTCGCCCTACAATGAGCAGTTCTTC | CASSPYNEQFF
many | TRBD2 | TRBJ2-3 | TRBV10-3 | TGTGCCATCAGTGAGTCTCTAGCGGGAGGACTAGTCCCTACAGATACGCAGTATTTT | CAISESLAGGLVPTDTQYF
once | TRBD2 | TRBJ2-7 | TRBV5-6 | TGTGCCAGCAGCCCGGGACTAGCGGGGTACAAGCAGTACTTC | CASSPGLAGYKQYF
NA | TRBD2 | TRBJ2-5 | TRBV5-1 | TGCGCCAGCAGCTTAGCACGGGAGGTCCAAGAGACCCAGTACTTC | CASSLAREVQETQYF
NA | NA | TRBJ2-5 | TRBV9 | TGTGCCAGCAGCGTAGCAGTGGGCTCGGAGACCCAGTACTTC | CASSVAVGSETQYF
NA | NA | TRBJ1-3 | TRBV28 | TGTGCCAGCAGTCTATTGCGGGACACCATATATTTT | CASSLLRDTIYF
NA | TRBD2 | TRBJ2-1 | TRBV27 | TGTGCCAGCAGTACATTAGCGGGAAAAAGCTACAATGAGCAGTTCTTC | CASSTLAGKSYNEQFF
NA | NA | TRBJ1-1 | TRBV30 | TGTGCCTGGAGTTACAACACTGAAGCTTTCTTT | CAWSYNTEAFF
once | TRBD1 | TRBJ1-2 | TRBV29-1 | TGCAGCGTCGACAGGGGGCGCGGCTACACCTTC | CSVDRGRGYTF
many | NA | TRBJ2-7 | TRBV4-3 | TGCGCCAGCAGCCAAGAGGTAGGGCCCGAGCAGTACTTC | CASSQEVGPEQYF
NA | NA | TRBJ2-7 | TRBV13 | TGTGCCAGCAGCTTAGGGGACAGCGCCTACGAGCAGTACTTC | CASSLGDSAYEQYF
NA | NA | TRBJ2-2 | TRBV15 | TGTGCCACCAGCTCCCGGACAGACGGGGAGCTGTTTTTT | CATSSRTDGELFF
NA | NA | TRBJ2-5 | TRBV2 | TGTGCCAGCAGCGTGAGACGGGAGCAGTACTTC | CASSVRREQYF
NA | NA | TRBJ1-1 | TRBV19 | TGTGCCAGTAGTATATCCCTCCTAGCCGGCACTGAAGCTTTCTTT | CASSISLLAGTEAFF
NA | NA | TRBJ2-7 | TRBV7-7 | TGTGCCAGCAGCCCGGGACTCCCAGGGGTCACCTACGAGCAGTACTTC | CASSPGLPGVTYEQYF
NA | NA | TRBJ1-2 | TRBV19 | TGTGCCAGTACCCACACTGATGGCTACACCTTC | CASTHTDGYTF
once | NA | TRBJ2-2 | TRBV6-5 | TGTGCCAGCCAATTCCAGGGGCTGGGCACCGGGGAGCTGTTTTTT | CASQFQGLGTGELFF
NA | NA | TRBJ2-2 | TRBV19 | TGTGCCAGTAGTATAGGATTACAGGCTCGCATATTGGGCGGGGAGCTGTTTTTT | CASSIGLQARILGGELFF
many | TRBD1 | TRBJ1-6 | TRBV6-1 | TGTGCGATACAGCAGGGGGACGCAAATTCACCCCTCCACTTT | CAIQQGDANSPLHF
NA | TRBD1 | TRBJ1-6 | TRBV28 | TGTGCCAGCAGTCCAGGGGGCGCGGAGGATTCACCCCTCCACTTT | CASSPGGAEDSPLHF
NA | TRBD2 | TRBJ2-1 | TRBV18 | TGTGCCAGCTCACCGAACCCTAGCGGGAGAACCTACAATGAGCAGTTCTTC | CASSPNPSGRTYNEQFF
NA | TRBD2 | TRBJ2-3 | TRBV7-3 | TGTGCCAGCAGCTCGGTGGGCGGGAGCCTGGATACGCAGTATTTT | CASSSVGGSLDTQYF